This record covers a single TCR beta chain. These data originate in a study of blood T cell repertoires in COVID-19. Germline V CDR1 and CDR2: SGHTA, FQGNSA. This CDR3 comprises 15 residues. J was trimmed by 6 bases and V by 0 bases; bases with no gene match: 6. In the original analysis: Counts of nucleated cells, estimated from reference gene primer amplification, were obtained. Assay: immunoSEQ multiplex PCR; the TCRdb copy retains only in-frame clones and omits some. That table supplies the V and J calls and clone size; D and trimming were determined from the DNA. The data show some 14,000 clones, about three quarters seen once.

The TCR originated in a man in his 70s with acute or convalescent COVID-19. The sequenced sample consisted of peripheral blood. The chain combines TRBV7-2 with TRBJ2-3; 7 bases map to TRBD2. The CDR3 protein is CASSLAAAGEDTQYF. The CDR3 region has the DNA TGTGCCAGCAGCTTAGCTGCGGCGGGGGAGGATACGCAGTATTTT.